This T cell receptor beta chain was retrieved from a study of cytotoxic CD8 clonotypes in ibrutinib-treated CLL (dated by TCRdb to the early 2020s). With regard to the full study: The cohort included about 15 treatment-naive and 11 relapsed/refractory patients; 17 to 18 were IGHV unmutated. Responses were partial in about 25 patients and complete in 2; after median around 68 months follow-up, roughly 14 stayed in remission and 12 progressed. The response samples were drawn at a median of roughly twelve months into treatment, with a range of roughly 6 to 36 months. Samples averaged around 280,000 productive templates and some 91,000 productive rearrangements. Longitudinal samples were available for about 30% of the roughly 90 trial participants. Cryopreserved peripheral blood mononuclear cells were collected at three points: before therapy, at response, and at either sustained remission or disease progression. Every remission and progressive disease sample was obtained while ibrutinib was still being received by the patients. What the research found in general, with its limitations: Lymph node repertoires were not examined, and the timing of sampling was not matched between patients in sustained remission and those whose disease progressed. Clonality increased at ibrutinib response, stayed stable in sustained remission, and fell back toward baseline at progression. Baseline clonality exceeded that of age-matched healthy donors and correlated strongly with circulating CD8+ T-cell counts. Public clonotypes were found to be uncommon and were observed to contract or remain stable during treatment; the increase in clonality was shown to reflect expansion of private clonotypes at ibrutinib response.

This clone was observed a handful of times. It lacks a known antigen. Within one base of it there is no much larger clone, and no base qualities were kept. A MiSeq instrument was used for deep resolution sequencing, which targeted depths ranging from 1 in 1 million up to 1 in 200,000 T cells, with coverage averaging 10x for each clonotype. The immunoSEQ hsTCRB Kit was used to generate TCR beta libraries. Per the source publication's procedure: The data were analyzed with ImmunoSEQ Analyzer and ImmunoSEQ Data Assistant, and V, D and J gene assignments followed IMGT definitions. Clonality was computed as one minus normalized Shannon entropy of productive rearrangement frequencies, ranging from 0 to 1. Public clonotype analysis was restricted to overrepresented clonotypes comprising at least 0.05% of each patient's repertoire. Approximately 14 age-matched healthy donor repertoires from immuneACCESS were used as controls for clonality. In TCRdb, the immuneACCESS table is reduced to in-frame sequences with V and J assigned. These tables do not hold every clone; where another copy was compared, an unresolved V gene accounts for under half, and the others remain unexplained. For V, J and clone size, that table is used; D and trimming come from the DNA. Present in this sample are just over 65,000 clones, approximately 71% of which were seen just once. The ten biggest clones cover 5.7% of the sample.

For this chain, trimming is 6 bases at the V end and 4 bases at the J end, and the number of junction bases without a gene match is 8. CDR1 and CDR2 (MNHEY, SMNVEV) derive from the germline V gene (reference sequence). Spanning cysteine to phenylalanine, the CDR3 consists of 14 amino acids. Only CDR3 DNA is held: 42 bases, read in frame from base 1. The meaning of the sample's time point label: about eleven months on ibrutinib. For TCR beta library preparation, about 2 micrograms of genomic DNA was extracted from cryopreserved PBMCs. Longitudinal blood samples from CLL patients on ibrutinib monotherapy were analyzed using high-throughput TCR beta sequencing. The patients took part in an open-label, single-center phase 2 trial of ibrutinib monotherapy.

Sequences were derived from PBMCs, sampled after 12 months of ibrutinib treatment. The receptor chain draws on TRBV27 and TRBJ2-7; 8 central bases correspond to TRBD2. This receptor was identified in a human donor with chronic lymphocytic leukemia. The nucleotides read TGTGCCAGCAGAACCCGGGGGGGCAGGTACGAGCAGTACTTC. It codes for CASRTRGGRYEQYF.